This TCR beta chain was identified during a study of T cells in Graves' hyperthyroidism and ophthalmopathy. TCR beta CDR3 regions were amplified from RNA. TCR CDR3 underwent first-round RT-PCR with the HTBI primer set. TCRdb called the multiplex PCR reads again in MiXCR, with one record for every CDR3 protein. The sample lists 460,000 or so distinct CDR3 sequences, under 15% occurring once. Losses at the gene ends were 8 bases for V and 4 bases for J; bases not matched to a gene: 8. The CDR3 consists of 14 residues. The germline V gene encodes CDR1 SEHNR and CDR2 FQNEAQ (reference sequence). Study observations and caveats: In blood, most of the thyroid clonotypes expanded above 0.001 were also present. Model output signaled ophthalmopathy a median roughly 6 months ahead of onset.

This clonotype occurred many times. The antigen is not known. Not enrolled were patients with uncontrolled infection, other autoimmune disease, pregnancy or lactation. PBMCs were sourced from 9 to 10 ml fresh peripheral blood. V is TRBV7-9 and J is TRBJ2-7; 10 bases are a match to TRBD1. The receptor was derived from a young woman with Graves' hyperthyroidism. The sequencing input was blood. As DNA, the CDR3 is TGTGCCAGCGGGGGGGACAGGGGATATTACGAGCAGTACGTC. The encoded protein is CASGGDRGYYEQYV.